This TCR beta chain originates from a study of blood T cell repertoires in COVID-19 (dated by TCRdb to the early 2020s). Background on the whole study: Collaborator samples came from the United States, Italy and Spain and covered acute and convalescent phases of COVID-19. The prospective study material was composed of cDNA or gDNA derived from T cells, B-cell-depleted T cells, or PBMCs. Deeply sampled blood TCRbeta repertoires from subjects exposed to, actively infected with, or recovered from COVID-19 were included in the dataset. The repertoires were released in a freely available public database intended as a resource for research on the immune response to SARS-CoV-2. The samples were drawn from two sources: the first 160 participants of the ongoing ImmuneRACE study, and some 1,300 subjects contributed by 6 global collaborators. A de-identified subject ID, COVID-19 status, age in years and sex were almost always included in the sample metadata. Where available, HLA class I and class II types were taken from metadata supplied by the sample provider and were not determined by assay-based typing. Summary of the overall study and its limitations: How much clinical and demographic metadata was included differed by source and by participant, and the metadata was provided uncurated.

TCRbeta CDR3 regions were amplified from genomic DNA using the immunoSEQ Assay, a bias-controlled multiplex PCR. From the authors' description of their analysis: The number of nucleated cells in each sample was estimated from the amplification of reference gene primers within the assay. To quantify the absolute abundance of each unique TCRbeta CDR3 rearrangement, sequence reads were collapsed and filtered. For each sample, productive Simpson clonality was calculated as the square root of Simpson's diversity index across productive rearrangements. This immuneACCESS table, as held by TCRdb, lists in-frame sequences with V and J called but not all clones. Of the missing ones, under half trace to an unresolved V gene in checked studies; the others have no known cause. The D gene and trimming were derived from the DNA, and the V and J assignments and clone size from that table. Counted in this sample were about 98,000 clones; about four fifths of them appeared once. Around 10% of the sample comes from the top ten.

As to this clone: Its antigen is still unknown. One base away there is no much larger clone; base qualities are not given.

Its CDR3 holds 16 amino acids, cysteine through phenylalanine. The entry retains the CDR3 DNA only, 48 bases that are in frame from base 1. Trimming accounts for 6 bases at V and 0 bases at J, while the number of junction bases matched to no gene is 3. CDR1 and CDR2, looked up from the germline V gene (reference sequence), are MNHNY and SVGAGI. Collaborating institutions collected whole blood in K2EDTA tubes following their own protocols. Collaborator samples were shipped for TCRbeta analysis as frozen whole blood, isolated PBMCs, or DNA extracted from either sample type. The sequence was obtained from a man in his forties or fifties with active or convalescent COVID-19. Material: peripheral blood. This chain is built from TRBV6-6 and TRBJ1-6; TRBD1 aligns with 9 central bases. The CDR3 corresponds to CASRPGQGSYNSPLHF. The sequence in DNA is TGTGCCAGCAGACCGGGACAGGGCTCCTATAATTCACCCCTCCACTTT.